These T cell receptor beta chains were read from a single sample in a study of blood T cell repertoires in COVID-19. Assay: immunoSEQ multiplex PCR; the TCRdb copy retains only in-frame clones and omits some. The table lists around 150,000 clones, roughly 80% of them singletons, with around a fifth in the top ten. Source material: peripheral blood. The receptors originated from an elderly woman with acute or convalescent COVID-19. Each CDR3 is given with its conserved first and last residue. A D gene is named only where the DNA matches it firmly. The size of a clone is reported for some rows only, either as once, few or many, or as a class for expanded clones.

>TRBD2|.|TRBJ2-3|TRBV10-1
CASSDKRERSRPMEYTQYF
TGCGCCAGCAGTGATAAGCGGGAGAGATCCCGACCTATGGAATATACGCAGTATTTT
>.|.|TRBJ2-3|TRBV7-9
CASSLGETDTQYF
TGTGCCAGCAGCTTAGGAGAAACAGATACGCAGTATTTT
>.|few|TRBJ2-1|TRBV10-3
CAISDRTHNEQFF
TGTGCCATCAGTGATAGGACACACAATGAGCAGTTCTTC
>.|.|TRBJ2-2|TRBV2
CASSKLAANTGELFF
TGTGCCAGCAGTAAGTTGGCAGCGAACACCGGGGAGCTGTTTTTT
>TRBD1|.|TRBJ1-2|TRBV5-4
CASSSTGQGLYGYTF
TGTGCCAGCAGCTCAACGGGACAGGGCTTGTACGGCTACACCTTC
>TRBD2|once|TRBJ2-7|TRBV14
CASSHSGGTGEQYF
TGTGCCAGCAGCCACAGCGGGGGCACGGGAGAGCAGTACTTC
>TRBD2|.|TRBJ2-1|TRBV6-2/TRBV6-3
CASSYSGAGGYNEQFF
TGTGCCAGCAGTTACTCGGGAGCGGGGGGGTACAATGAGCAGTTCTTC
>TRBD1|.|TRBJ1-1|TRBV11-2
CASSLGTGVYTEAFF
TGTGCCAGCAGCTTAGGGACAGGGGTGTACACTGAAGCTTTCTTT
>TRBD2|.|TRBJ2-1|TRBV29-1
CSSRGSGGAGNEQFF
TGCAGCTCCCGAGGTAGCGGGGGGGCGGGAAATGAGCAGTTCTTC
>TRBD1|.|TRBJ1-3|TRBV18
CASSPETGGSGNTIYF
TGTGCCAGCTCACCTGAGACAGGGGGCTCTGGAAACACCATATATTTT
>TRBD2|.|TRBJ2-1|TRBV19
CASRNRGSGRAHEQFF
TGTGCCAGTAGGAATCGAGGTAGCGGGAGGGCGCATGAGCAGTTCTTC
>TRBD1|.|TRBJ1-1|TRBV7-9
CASRESGDREAFF
TGTGCCAGCAGGGAAAGCGGGGACAGGGAAGCTTTCTTT
>TRBD2|.|TRBJ2-2|TRBV29-1
CSVNGGTGELFF
TGCAGCGTTAACGGGGGGACCGGGGAGCTGTTTTTT
>TRBD1|.|TRBJ1-1|TRBV6-5
CASSLQGAWTEAFF
TGTGCCAGCAGTTTACAGGGGGCGTGGACTGAAGCTTTCTTT
>TRBD2|.|TRBJ2-7|TRBV7-9
CASSWGTSGYEQYF
TGTGCCAGCAGCTGGGGGACTAGCGGATACGAGCAGTACTTC
>.|once|TRBJ2-7|TRBV5-6
CASSSIASYEQYF
TGTGCCAGCAGTTCTATAGCCTCCTACGAGCAGTACTTC
>.|.|TRBJ1-3|TRBV2
CASKAGADSGNTIYF
TGTGCCAGCAAAGCAGGGGCCGACTCTGGAAACACCATATATTTT
>TRBD2|.|TRBJ2-3|TRBV6-6
CASSYGASGRGDTQYF
TGTGCCAGCAGTTACGGTGCTAGCGGGAGGGGTGATACGCAGTATTTT
>.|.|TRBJ2-1|TRBV9
CASSVGLANVYNEQFF
TGTGCCAGCAGCGTAGGCCTAGCGAATGTTTACAATGAGCAGTTCTTC
>.|.|TRBJ2-7|TRBV19
CASSPRAGYEQYF
TGTGCCAGTAGTCCAAGGGCAGGGTACGAGCAGTACTTC
>TRBD1|.|TRBJ1-1|TRBV19
CASGRQTGAGTEAFF
TGTGCCAGCGGGAGACAGACAGGGGCGGGCACTGAAGCTTTCTTT
>TRBD2|.|TRBJ2-1|TRBV5-4
CASSTGLAGGNEQFF
TGTGCCAGCAGCACGGGACTAGCGGGAGGTAATGAGCAGTTCTTC
>TRBD1|.|TRBJ1-1|TRBV27
CASSFRQGSTEAFF
TGTGCCAGCAGTTTCAGACAGGGGAGCACTGAAGCTTTCTTT
>.|.|TRBJ1-3|TRBV4-2
CASSQEGRRDTIYF
TGTGCCAGCAGCCAAGAGGGGCGGAGGGACACCATATATTTT
>TRBD1|.|TRBJ1-5|TRBV6-4
CASSDSAGGVNQPQHF
TGTGCCAGCAGTGACTCCGCAGGGGGCGTCAATCAGCCCCAGCATTTT
>.|once|TRBJ1-2|TRBV27
CASSSAVGGSDYGYTF
TGTGCCAGCAGTTCAGCCGTGGGGGGGTCGGACTATGGCTACACCTTC
>.|.|TRBJ2-7|TRBV6-5
CASSTALDLPDF
TGTGCCAGCAGCACAGCTCTCGATCTCCCAGACTTC
>TRBD2|.|TRBJ2-5|TRBV7-6
CASSLETTSGEETQYF
TGTGCCAGCAGCTTAGAAACGACTAGCGGGGAAGAGACCCAGTACTTC
>TRBD2|.|TRBJ2-1|TRBV19
CASSIAGGILNEQFF
TGTGCCAGTAGTATAGCGGGAGGGATTCTCAATGAGCAGTTCTTC
>.|.|TRBJ2-5|TRBV9
CASSVGVGGQETQYF
TGTGCCAGCAGCGTCGGGGTGGGAGGCCAGGAGACCCAGTACTTC
>.|once|TRBJ1-1|TRBV15
CATSRGSDSNTEAFF
TGTGCCACCAGCCGAGGATCGGACAGCAACACTGAAGCTTTCTTT